Listed here is a single TCR beta chain. Its antigen is currently unknown. TCRdb used MiXCR to reprocess the RT-PCR reads, holding one entry per CDR3 protein. The sample comprises some 600,000 distinct CDR3 sequences, approximately 14% of which are singletons, and less than 9% rests with the top ten. These data are taken from a study of response to subunit inactivated influenza vaccine. Study-level results: The authors put forward the suggestion that each seasonal influenza vaccination may bring in only a limited number of new T cells.

Deletions cut 3 bases from V and 0 bases from J, with 9 bases between. The CDR3 is 14 residues long. Germline CDR1 and CDR2: SQVTM and ANQGSEA. The receptor was isolated from a man over 45 who received an inactivated influenza vaccine. The chain couples TRBV29-1 to TRBJ2-4; TRBD1 is a possible D gene (6 bases). The sample consisted of PBMCs from blood, taken less than 15 days before vaccination. The chain's CDR3 is CSVEGASAKNIQYF. CDR3 bases: TGCAGCGTTGAGGGGGCCTCAGCCAAAAACATTCAGTACTTC.